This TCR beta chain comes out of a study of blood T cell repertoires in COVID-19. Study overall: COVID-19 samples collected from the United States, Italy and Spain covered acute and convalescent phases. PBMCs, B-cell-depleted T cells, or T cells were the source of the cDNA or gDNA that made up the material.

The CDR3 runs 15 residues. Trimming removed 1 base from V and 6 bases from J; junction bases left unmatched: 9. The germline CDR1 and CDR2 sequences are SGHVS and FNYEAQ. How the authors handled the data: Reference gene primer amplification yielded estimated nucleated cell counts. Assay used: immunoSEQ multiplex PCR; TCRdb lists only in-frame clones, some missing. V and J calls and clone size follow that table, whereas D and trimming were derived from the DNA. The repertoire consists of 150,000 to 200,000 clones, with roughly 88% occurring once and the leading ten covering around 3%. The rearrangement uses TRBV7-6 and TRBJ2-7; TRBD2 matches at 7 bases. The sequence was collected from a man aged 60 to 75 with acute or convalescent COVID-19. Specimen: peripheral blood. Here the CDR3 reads CASSLVSGGPVEQYF. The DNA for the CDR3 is TGTGCCAGCAGCTTAGTCTCGGGAGGTCCGGTCGAGCAGTACTTC.